The rows below give T cell receptor beta chains drawn from one sample of a study of blood T cell repertoires in COVID-19. The protocol was immunoSEQ multiplex PCR, while the TCRdb copy is restricted to in-frame clones and leaves out a portion. The sample gives some 22,000 clones, 80% to 90% of which show up once; approximately 24% is in the top ten. Input material: peripheral blood. Every receptor here comes from a human donor with active COVID-19. The donor label of this sample is uncertain. Both conserved end residues are part of each CDR3.

V gene	J gene	CDR3 protein
TRBV19	TRBJ2-6	CASSPSARFPGANVLTF
TRBV5-4	TRBJ2-3	CASSPGTSGSNTQYF
TRBV6-2/TRBV6-3	TRBJ1-6	CASSTGTGLSPLHF
TRBV15	TRBJ2-3	CATSLAGGGDTQYF
TRBV3-1/TRBV3-2	TRBJ2-1	CASSQDQQGNEQFF
TRBV29-1	TRBJ2-3	CSVSWGGGTDTQYF
TRBV5-1	TRBJ2-7	CASSSGTGVYEQYF
TRBV9	TRBJ1-1	CASSVGGGTNTEAFF
TRBV6-6	TRBJ1-2	CASSTSSRQNYGYTF
TRBV12-5	TRBJ2-2	CASGFLLSGSLSGELFF
TRBV10-3	TRBJ2-7	CAISRQETSYEQYF
TRBV7-8	TRBJ1-2	CASSSSGTGDGYTF
TRBV5-1	TRBJ2-7	CASSGSGGIDEQYF
TRBV6-1	TRBJ2-1	CASSELAPGPYNEQFF
TRBV9	TRBJ2-3	CASSVDSTDTQYF
TRBV4-2	TRBJ2-1	CASSHESGIINEQFF
TRBV6-1	TRBJ1-6	CASSELDRANSPLHF
TRBV2	TRBJ1-4	CASSEFVNEKLFF
TRBV6-5	TRBJ2-5	CASSMTGGKETQYF
TRBV24-1	TRBJ2-2	CATSLGSGELFF
TRBV7-9	TRBJ2-7	CASSLGSGAQYF
TRBV7-9	TRBJ2-1	CASSTTSGRIHNEQFF
TRBV9	TRBJ2-5	CASSGTSGAETQYF
TRBV30	TRBJ2-5	CAWSQGQKETQYF
TRBV7-3	TRBJ2-7	CASSLGPLAEYEQYF
TRBV6-5	TRBJ2-7	CASRRDRGRDYEQYF
TRBV3-1/TRBV3-2	TRBJ2-1	CASSQAGNEQFF
TRBV5-1	TRBJ1-1	CASSLWGDTEAFF
TRBV11-2	TRBJ1-4	CASSVSMRAGEKLFF
TRBV6-2/TRBV6-3	TRBJ1-1	CASSWDRDFPEAFF
TRBV27	TRBJ1-3	CASSYRGLSGNTIYF
TRBV28	TRBJ1-2	CASRGGGSNYGYTF
TRBV18	TRBJ1-3	CASSPVLEASGNTIYF
TRBV6-5	TRBJ2-5	CASSSFSTGKQETQYF
TRBV5-1	TRBJ1-6	CASSFTVNSPLHF
TRBV6-1	TRBJ2-7	CASSETSSYEQYF
TRBV18	TRBJ2-7	CASSPLGQGTYEQYF
TRBV4-1	TRBJ2-5	CASSLPLAGGPETQYF
TRBV5-1	TRBJ2-7	CASSLETDYEQYF
TRBV15	TRBJ1-2	CATSRSRTANYGYTF
TRBV3-1/TRBV3-2	TRBJ2-5	CASLPSGGRETQYF
TRBV19	TRBJ1-5	CASSIDHTAYSNQPQHF
TRBV5-1	TRBJ1-1	CASSLGASNTEAFF
TRBV29-1	TRBJ2-2	CSVDGTGGGELFF
TRBV6-5	TRBJ2-3	CASRRDSTDTQYF
TRBV4-1	TRBJ2-2	CASSQDPSGRASFRELFF
TRBV9	TRBJ2-3	CASSLEGTRSTDTQYF
TRBV6-6	TRBJ1-5	CASSDIRDSSQPQHF
TRBV9	TRBJ1-1	CASSVGDRLNTEAFF
TRBV5-4	TRBJ1-3	CASSLNRLPGNTIYF